A selection of T cell receptor beta chains follows, all from one sample in a study of T cells in localized non-small cell lung cancer. The assay was immunoSEQ multiplex PCR, and TCRdb's table has in-frame clones only and misses some. This table has roughly 13,000 clones, around 83% appearing once. The specimen was peripheral blood, collected before any cancer treatment. Receptor source: a male donor at least 60 years old with stage III lung adenocarcinoma. Both conserved end residues are part of each CDR3. D genes are given only for firm matches. Some rows have no size entry. The others give once, few or many, or a class for an expanded clone.

v_gene: TRBV11-2
j_gene: TRBJ1-2
d_gene: -
abundance: -
CDR3aa: CASSSPPRREGGYTF
CDR3nt: TGTGCCAGCAGCTCCCCCCCGCGCAGGGAGGGTGGCTACACCTTC

v_gene: TRBV5-1
j_gene: TRBJ1-6
d_gene: -
abundance: -
CDR3aa: CASSVSGVGSPLHF
CDR3nt: TGCGCCAGCAGCGTGTCAGGGGTAGGCTCACCCCTCCACTTT

v_gene: TRBV18
j_gene: TRBJ2-7
d_gene: -
abundance: few
CDR3aa: CASSTGEVSPTYEQYF
CDR3nt: TGTGCCAGCTCAACGGGCGAAGTATCCCCGACCTACGAGCAGTACTTC

v_gene: TRBV11-1
j_gene: TRBJ2-1
d_gene: -
abundance: -
CDR3aa: CASCLRSRDNEQFF
CDR3nt: TGTGCCAGCTGCCTTCGTAGTAGAGACAATGAGCAGTTCTTC

v_gene: TRBV27
j_gene: TRBJ1-1
d_gene: -
abundance: -
CDR3aa: CASSFTHGRREAFF
CDR3nt: TGTGCCAGCAGTTTCACCCACGGGAGACGTGAAGCTTTCTTT

v_gene: TRBV25-1
j_gene: TRBJ2-3
d_gene: TRBD2
abundance: -
CDR3aa: CASSDTSGSGIDTQYF
CDR3nt: TGTGCCAGCAGTGATACTAGCGGGAGTGGTATAGATACGCAGTATTTT

v_gene: TRBV2
j_gene: TRBJ1-4
d_gene: -
abundance: -
CDR3aa: CASATPDKTNEKLFF
CDR3nt: TGTGCCAGCGCTACCCCGGACAAAACTAATGAAAAACTGTTTTTT

v_gene: TRBV28
j_gene: TRBJ2-3
d_gene: -
abundance: -
CDR3aa: CASLRGRRYTDTQYF
CDR3nt: TGTGCCAGTCTAAGGGGACGGAGATACACAGATACGCAGTATTTT

v_gene: TRBV6-5
j_gene: TRBJ1-2
d_gene: TRBD1
abundance: -
CDR3aa: CASSRDRDSLTF
CDR3nt: TGTGCCAGCAGCCGGGACAGGGATTCTCTCACCTTC

v_gene: TRBV5-1
j_gene: TRBJ1-2
d_gene: -
abundance: -
CDR3aa: CASSLEGRGGGYTF
CDR3nt: TGCGCCAGCAGCTTGGAAGGCAGGGGTGGCGGCTACACCTTC

v_gene: TRBV7-6
j_gene: TRBJ2-4
d_gene: TRBD1
abundance: -
CDR3aa: CASSQTGDLAKNIQYF
CDR3nt: TGTGCCAGCAGCCAGACAGGGGACCTAGCCAAAAACATTCAGTACTTC

v_gene: TRBV19
j_gene: TRBJ2-3
d_gene: -
abundance: few
CDR3aa: CASSTDANPPIRSIF
CDR3nt: -

v_gene: TRBV6-5
j_gene: TRBJ2-5
d_gene: -
abundance: -
CDR3aa: CASSRGTRSQETQYF
CDR3nt: TGTGCCAGCAGTCGGGGAACTAGATCTCAAGAGACCCAGTACTTC

v_gene: TRBV19
j_gene: TRBJ2-6
d_gene: -
abundance: -
CDR3aa: CASRERSGANVLTF
CDR3nt: TGTGCCAGTAGGGAAAGATCTGGGGCCAACGTCCTGACTTTC

v_gene: TRBV11-2
j_gene: TRBJ2-3
d_gene: -
abundance: -
CDR3aa: CASSLRTSDTQYF
CDR3nt: TGTGCCAGCAGCTTACGTACCTCGGATACGCAGTATTTT

v_gene: TRBV19
j_gene: TRBJ2-1
d_gene: TRBD2
abundance: -
CDR3aa: CASSIRLAEPYNEQFF
CDR3nt: TGTGCCAGTAGTATCAGGCTAGCGGAACCCTACAATGAGCAGTTCTTC

v_gene: TRBV2
j_gene: TRBJ1-4
d_gene: -
abundance: -
CDR3aa: CASSDRINEKLFF
CDR3nt: TGTGCCAGCAGTGATCGGATTAATGAAAAACTGTTTTTT

v_gene: TRBV7-2
j_gene: TRBJ2-1
d_gene: TRBD2
abundance: -
CDR3aa: CASSLVWLADNEQFF
CDR3nt: TGTGCCAGCAGCTTAGTTTGGCTAGCGGACAATGAGCAGTTCTTC

v_gene: TRBV19
j_gene: TRBJ1-5
d_gene: -
abundance: few
CDR3aa: CASRGGNQPQHF
CDR3nt: TGTGCCAGTAGGGGAGGGAATCAGCCCCAGCATTTT

v_gene: TRBV7-2
j_gene: TRBJ2-7
d_gene: TRBD2
abundance: -
CDR3aa: CASRSGGRHEQYF
CDR3nt: TGTGCCAGCAGAAGCGGGGGGAGGCACGAGCAGTACTTC

v_gene: TRBV15
j_gene: TRBJ1-1
d_gene: -
abundance: -
CDR3aa: CATSRDQMSTEAFF
CDR3nt: TGTGCCACCAGCAGGGACCAAATGAGCACTGAAGCTTTCTTT

v_gene: TRBV10-2
j_gene: TRBJ2-7
d_gene: TRBD1
abundance: few
CDR3aa: CASRKPGQGHEQYF
CDR3nt: TGCGCCAGCAGAAAGCCGGGACAGGGTCACGAGCAGTACTTC

v_gene: TRBV19
j_gene: TRBJ1-5
d_gene: TRBD1
abundance: -
CDR3aa: CASSLRDSVYSNQPQHF
CDR3nt: TGTGCCAGTAGTCTCCGGGACAGCGTCTATAGCAATCAGCCCCAGCATTTT

v_gene: TRBV27
j_gene: TRBJ2-2
d_gene: -
abundance: -
CDR3aa: CASSPIDGDLRGELFF
CDR3nt: TGTGCCAGCAGTCCCATCGACGGGGACCTACGGGGGGAGCTGTTTTTT

v_gene: TRBV5-4
j_gene: TRBJ2-1
d_gene: -
abundance: -
CDR3aa: CASSLEGGATYNEQFF
CDR3nt: TGTGCCAGCAGCTTGGAGGGGGGGGCCACCTACAATGAGCAGTTCTTC

v_gene: TRBV27
j_gene: TRBJ1-5
d_gene: -
abundance: once
CDR3aa: CASRTGRGQPQHF
CDR3nt: TGTGCCAGCCGTACCGGGCGGGGTCAGCCCCAGCATTTT

v_gene: TRBV15
j_gene: TRBJ2-7
d_gene: -
abundance: -
CDR3aa: CATREHRAAYEQYF
CDR3nt: TGTGCCACCAGGGAGCACAGGGCGGCCTACGAGCAGTACTTC

v_gene: TRBV27
j_gene: TRBJ2-7
d_gene: TRBD1
abundance: -
CDR3aa: CASSPGQGGYEQYF
CDR3nt: TGTGCCAGCAGTCCAGGACAGGGGGGCTACGAGCAGTACTTC

v_gene: TRBV5-1
j_gene: TRBJ2-3
d_gene: -
abundance: -
CDR3aa: CASSQGGGSDTQYF
CDR3nt: TGCGCCAGCAGCCAAGGGGGGGGATCAGATACGCAGTATTTT

v_gene: TRBV5-1
j_gene: TRBJ2-3
d_gene: -
abundance: -
CDR3aa: CASSLVLTDTQYF
CDR3nt: TGCGCCAGCAGCTTGGTACTCACAGATACGCAGTATTTT

v_gene: TRBV6-4
j_gene: TRBJ1-2
d_gene: -
abundance: few
CDR3aa: CASSDSGGRTSGYTF
CDR3nt: TGTGCCAGCAGTGACTCGGGGGGGCGAACGAGTGGCTACACCTTC

v_gene: TRBV15
j_gene: TRBJ2-2
d_gene: TRBD1
abundance: -
CDR3aa: CATSIRDRPKAGELFF
CDR3nt: TGTGCCACCAGCATCCGGGACAGGCCCAAGGCCGGGGAGCTGTTTTTT

v_gene: TRBV27
j_gene: TRBJ2-4
d_gene: TRBD1
abundance: once
CDR3aa: CASSRPPTGAENIQYF
CDR3nt: TGTGCCAGCAGCCGACCCCCGACAGGGGCGGAAAACATTCAGTACTTC

v_gene: TRBV10-3
j_gene: TRBJ1-1
d_gene: -
abundance: -
CDR3aa: CAIWGGRALNTEAFF
CDR3nt: TGTGCCATCTGGGGAGGACGGGCTTTGAACACTGAAGCTTTCTTT

v_gene: TRBV10-1
j_gene: TRBJ2-1
d_gene: -
abundance: few
CDR3aa: CASSAQYNEQFF
CDR3nt: TGCGCCAGCAGTGCCCAGTACAATGAGCAGTTCTTC

v_gene: TRBV18
j_gene: TRBJ2-7
d_gene: TRBD2
abundance: -
CDR3aa: CASSPRSGGSSYEQYF
CDR3nt: TGTGCCAGCTCACCACGTAGCGGGGGTTCCTCCTACGAGCAGTACTTC

v_gene: TRBV19
j_gene: TRBJ1-2
d_gene: TRBD1
abundance: -
CDR3aa: CASSRTGTGVYGYTF
CDR3nt: TGTGCCAGTAGCCGCACCGGGACAGGGGTCTATGGCTACACCTTC

v_gene: TRBV7-2
j_gene: TRBJ2-7
d_gene: -
abundance: -
CDR3aa: CASSLAGEPYEQYF
CDR3nt: TGTGCCAGCAGCTTAGCGGGGGAGCCCTACGAGCAGTACTTC

v_gene: TRBV10-2
j_gene: TRBJ1-1
d_gene: TRBD1
abundance: -
CDR3aa: CASSDEGALTEAFF
CDR3nt: TGCGCCAGCAGTGATGAGGGGGCGCTCACTGAAGCTTTCTTT

v_gene: TRBV4-1
j_gene: TRBJ1-2
d_gene: TRBD1
abundance: -
CDR3aa: CASSQGPGQGVGYTF
CDR3nt: TGCGCCAGCAGCCAGGGGCCGGGACAGGGGGTTGGCTACACCTTC

v_gene: TRBV10-3
j_gene: TRBJ1-5
d_gene: -
abundance: -
CDR3aa: CAISEDKNQPQHF
CDR3nt: TGTGCCATCAGTGAGGACAAGAATCAGCCCCAGCATTTT

v_gene: TRBV9
j_gene: TRBJ2-3
d_gene: TRBD1
abundance: once
CDR3aa: CASSVGTGSSTDTQYF
CDR3nt: TGTGCCAGCAGCGTAGGGACAGGATCTAGCACAGATACGCAGTATTTT

v_gene: TRBV7-2
j_gene: TRBJ1-6
d_gene: TRBD1
abundance: -
CDR3aa: CASSLIGQGYNSPLHF
CDR3nt: TGTGCCAGCAGCCTTATCGGACAGGGGTATAATTCACCCCTCCACTTT

v_gene: TRBV2
j_gene: TRBJ2-3
d_gene: TRBD2
abundance: -
CDR3aa: CASSPGLAQYF
CDR3nt: TGTGCCAGTTCTCCGGGACTAGCGCAGTATTTT

v_gene: TRBV5-4
j_gene: TRBJ1-4
d_gene: -
abundance: -
CDR3aa: CASSRQGQGGEKLFF
CDR3nt: TGTGCCAGCAGCCGGCAAGGTCAGGGTGGTGAAAAACTGTTTTTT

v_gene: TRBV6-1
j_gene: TRBJ2-7
d_gene: -
abundance: -
CDR3aa: CASSEPGRGLDEQYF
CDR3nt: TGTGCCAGCAGTGAACCAGGCAGGGGTCTAGACGAGCAGTACTTC